This TCR beta chain was profiled in a study of T cell responses to AZD1222 COVID-19 vaccine (dated by TCRdb to about 2021). With regard to the full study: AZD1222 recipients given second doses at about 4 weeks or at about 12 weeks were pooled, since spike-specific TCR depth and breadth were not found to differ between the two schedules. Trial participants were enrolled into age subgroups of 18-55, 56-69 and 70-plus years, which contained about 160, 30 and 59 TCR-sequenced participants, respectively. A total of 230 or so trial participants underwent TCR sequencing, of whom about 210 received two doses of AZD1222 and some 26 received two doses of the MenACWY control vaccine.

The CDR3 regions of human TCRbeta chains were subjected to immunosequencing. The original methods were these. TCRs in the repertoires were matched against a reference library of SARS-CoV-2-specific TCRs that had been generated with the MIRA antigen-specificity platform. Breadth was defined as the fraction of unique TCRs that were SARS-CoV-2-associated. Depth was defined as the fraction of total T cells that were SARS-CoV-2-associated. Using the MIRA data, each spike-specific TCR was assigned both to the spike region to which the TCR was reactive and to a CD4 or CD8 class. Log10-transformed breadth and depth values were compared by one-way ANOVA with Sidak's multiple comparisons tests. Entries here come from immuneACCESS through TCRdb and include only in-frame sequences with V and J called. Some clones fail to appear in such tables; in the studies checked, an unresolved V gene covers under half of the shortfall, and the cause of the remainder is unknown. V and J calls and clone size are those listed in that table; D and trimming were worked out from the DNA. This sample has 120,000 to 150,000 clones in its table, and 90% of those were observed once. More than 3% of the sample belongs to the ten largest clones.

The germline V gene (reference sequence) supplies CDR1 DFQATT and CDR2 SNEGSKA. There are 13 amino acids in the CDR3, from cysteine to phenylalanine inclusive. Only CDR3 DNA remains: 39 bases, in frame from the first base. Cut back by 3 bases and 4 bases, the V and J ends lie 12 bases apart. Summary of the overall study and its limitations: Only a handful of AZD1222 recipients were SARS-CoV-2 seropositive at baseline, limiting conclusions about previously exposed vaccinees. Participants were mostly white British and included more females than males, and it was suggested by the authors that clonal diversity may have been underestimated. Epitopes outside the regions mutated in the B.1.351 and B.1.1.7 variants were reportedly recognized by nearly half of the unique spike-specific TCRs. Because no day 14 peak-response samples were available, the repertoires could be characterized only after the peak T cell response. In the small 56-69-year group, the increase in depth fell short of significance, most likely because of low power. A significant rise in spike-specific TCR breadth and depth was observed after two AZD1222 doses relative to day 0 and relative to MenACWY recipients. Vaccine-associated CD4 TCRs spanned the whole spike protein, with dominant responses in regions 160-218 and 743-854.

The time point label here, explained by the study, means: baseline before first vaccination. The vaccinee samples were drawn from two UK trials, COV001 and COV002, one of which was a single-blind randomized controlled phase 2/3 trial testing AZD1222 (ChAdOx1 nCoV-19) in healthy adults. For TCRbeta chain sequencing, PBMC samples were collected from trial participants at day 0 and at day 28 after the second dose. Comments on this clone: Its antigen is not yet known. No much larger clone is present one base from it, and per-base qualities are unavailable.

The sequence joins TRBV20-1 to TRBJ1-2, with an unclear D gene assignment. Specimen: peripheral blood, collected on day 0 of AZD1222 vaccination. The sequence was obtained from an adult in good health. The CDR3 in this case is CSASTENFYGYTF. The DNA sequence follows: TGCAGTGCTAGTACAGAGAACTTCTATGGCTACACCTTC.